The next 12 T cell receptor beta chains were all read from a single sample in a study of cytotoxic CD8 clonotypes in ibrutinib-treated CLL. Assay: immunoSEQ multiplex PCR; the TCRdb copy retains only in-frame clones and omits some. The sample shows around 29,000 clones, around two thirds of them seen only once. The material sequenced was PBMCs, taken after 24 months of ibrutinib treatment. The receptors stem from a human donor with chronic lymphocytic leukemia.

This clone was recorded only once. DNA for the CDR3: TGTGCCAGCAGCTTGAACAGGGGCAACACCGGGGAGCTGTTTTTT. Its translation is CASSLNRGNTGELFF. V usage is TRBV5-4 and J usage is TRBJ2-2, with 7 positions matching TRBD1. Germline lookup yields CDR1 SGHNT and CDR2 YYREEE (reference sequence). The CDR3 length is 15 residues. The junction had 2 bases not matched to a gene; V was cut back by 1 base and J by 2 bases.

This clone occurred a few times. The chain recombines TRBV7-6 with TRBJ1-4; 7 bases match TRBD1. The CDR3 has 14 residues. Looked up from germline, CDR1 is SGHVS and CDR2 is FNYEAQ. The ends lost 5 bases at V and 3 bases at J; junction bases unmatched: 3. CDR3 DNA sequence: TGTGCCAGCAGCCAGGGGGATCCTAATGAAAAACTGTTTTTT. Its protein product is CASSQGDPNEKLFF.

The chain is built from TRBV7-9 and TRBJ1-2; D call uncertain. Germline CDR1 and CDR2: SEHNR and FQNEAQ (reference sequence). There are 14 residues in the CDR3. V lost 2 bases to trimming and J lost 4 bases, with 11 bases between them. CDR3 protein: CASSLLQPSYGYTF. Written as DNA, the CDR3 is TGTGCCAGCAGCTTACTACAGCCTAGCTATGGCTACACCTTC.

V usage is TRBV15 and J usage is TRBJ2-5, with 13 bases aligning to TRBD2. Germline V CDR1 and CDR2: LNHNV, YYDKDF (reference sequence). CDR3 length: 18 residues. The V and J ends lost 0 bases and 4 bases, in that order; junction bases with no gene match: 8. For the CDR3, the DNA is TGTGCCACCAGCAGAGAGATTGGGACTAGCGGGGTGGTAGAGACCCAGTACTTC. Amino acid sequence: CATSREIGTSGVVETQYF.

The chain combines TRBV2 with TRBJ2-1, with 10 bases identical to TRBD2. Trimming cost V 6 bases and J 2 bases; bases outside gene matches: 4. The CDR3 totals 15 residues. CDR1 SNHLY and CDR2 FYNNEI come from the germline V gene. The CDR3 reads CASRLLAGAYNEQFF. Written as DNA, the CDR3 is TGTGCCAGCAGACTCCTAGCGGGGGCCTACAATGAGCAGTTCTTC.

The chain links TRBV6-6 to TRBJ2-5, with TRBD1 as a possible D gene (8 bases). Looked up from germline, CDR1 is MNHNY and CDR2 is SVGAGI (reference sequence). The CDR3 sequence is 14 residues long. Trimming stripped 5 bases from V and 5 bases from J, with 15 bases between. CDR3 residues: CASSGGQGGETQYF. The CDR3 bases are TGTGCCAGCAGTGGCGGACAGGGAGGGGAGACCCAGTACTTC.

The V gene is TRBV6-5, the J gene TRBJ1-5; TRBD1 agrees at 7 bases. V shed 2 bases and J 5 bases; nucleotides not matched to a gene: 6. The CDR3 is made up of 15 amino acids. Germline CDR1 reads MNHEY; CDR2 reads SVGAGI. The CDR3 protein is CASSYKTGLDQPQHF. CDR3 in DNA: TGTGCCAGCAGTTACAAGACAGGGCTCGATCAGCCCCAGCATTTT.

The V and J genes are TRBV6-4 and TRBJ1-2; maybe TRBD1 (5 bases). Trimming left V 2 bases short and J 0 bases short, with 13 bases between. CDR1 is MRHNA and CDR2 is SNTAGT in the germline V gene. This CDR3 comprises 16 residues. DNA of the CDR3: TGTGCCAGCAGTGACACCTTGGGGCGAACTAACTATGGCTACACCTTC. This sequence encodes CASSDTLGRTNYGYTF.

This sequence joins TRBV5-1 and TRBJ2-2, with 9 bases lining up with TRBD1. CDR3 length: 15 amino acids. The V segment lost 5 bases and the J segment 4 bases; nucleotides outside the gene matches: 6. The germline V gene has CDR1 SGHRS and CDR2 YFSETQ. The DNA for the CDR3 is TGCGCCAGCAGAACCGGGACAGGGCGCACCGGGGAGCTGTTTTTT. Protein product: CASRTGTGRTGELFF.

The chain is built from TRBV28 and TRBJ1-1; unclear D gene. The V end was cut by 4 bases, the J end by 0 bases, with 6 bases between. Germline-derived CDR1 and CDR2 are MDHEN and SYDVKM. CDR3 size: 13 residues. The CDR3 DNA reads TGTGCCAGCAGTTCCCGTATGAACACTGAAGCTTTCTTT. It is translated as CASSSRMNTEAFF.

V and J are TRBV28 and TRBJ2-2; 12 bases are shared with TRBD1. J was trimmed by 10 bases and V by 6 bases; bases with no gene match: 9. The CDR3 is 15 amino acids. Germline V gene sequence: CDR1 MDHEN, CDR2 SYDVKM. The CDR3 loop reads CASSPAGTGGEELFF. The CDR3, as DNA: TGTGCCAGCAGCCCCGCCGGGACAGGGGGCGAGGAGCTGTTTTTT.

The chain employs TRBV11-3 and TRBJ2-5; 9 bases match TRBD2. Germline assignment: CDR1 SGHNT and CDR2 YENEEA. Losses at the gene ends were 5 bases for V and 3 bases for J; bases not matched to a gene: 4. The CDR3 sequence is 14 residues long. The CDR3 here is CASSAGGRKETQYF. The DNA of the CDR3 is TGTGCCAGCAGCGCGGGGGGGCGGAAAGAGACCCAGTACTTC.